The next 31 T cell receptor beta chains were all read from a single sample in a study of radiotherapy plus CTLA-4 blockade in lung cancer. The protocol was immunoSEQ multiplex PCR, while the TCRdb copy is restricted to in-frame clones and leaves out a portion. The data show roughly 30,000 clones, 60% to 85% seen once. The input for sequencing was peripheral blood, taken from a patient treated with radiotherapy plus ipilimumab. The receptors were gathered from a human donor with non-small cell lung cancer that progressed on radiotherapy plus ipilimumab.

The rearrangement links TRBV18 to TRBJ2-5, with D unresolved. Trimming stripped 3 bases from V and 1 base from J, with 9 bases between. Per germline, CDR1 KGHSH and CDR2 LQKENI. This CDR3 has 14 residues. This CDR3 is CASSPSQTQETQYF. In DNA, the CDR3 is TGTGCCAGCTCACCTAGCCAGACCCAAGAGACCCAGTACTTC. Using reference TRBV18 and TRBJ2-5 for the parts outside the CDR3, the full variable domain is NAGVMQNPRHLVRRRGQEARLRCSPMKGHSHVYWYRQLPEEGLKFMVYLQKENIIDESGMPKERFSAEFPKEGPSILRIQQVVRGDSAAYFCASSPSQTQETQYFGPGTRLLVL.

J is TRBJ2-7 and V is TRBV6-5; 8 bases align to TRBD1. The CDR3 runs to 12 residues. The J segment lost 3 bases and the V segment lost 5 bases, leaving 0 bases of the junction unmatched. Germline-derived CDR1 and CDR2 are MNHEY and SVGAGI. CDR3: CASSTGGYEQYF. The CDR3, as DNA: TGTGCCAGCAGTACAGGGGGCTACGAGCAGTACTTC.

The rearrangement links TRBV2 to TRBJ2-6; 11 bases match TRBD2. With 9 bases clipped from V and 2 bases from J, the junction kept 12 bases outside the gene matches. The CDR3 contains 18 residues. CDR1 and CDR2 (germline): SNHLY, FYNNEI. For the CDR3, the DNA is TGTGCCAGTAAACCCGGTATAGCGGGAGGGCCTGGGGCCAACGTCCTGACTTTC. This encodes CASKPGIAGGPGANVLTF. Looking up the rest from reference TRBV2 and TRBJ2-6 gives the full variable domain: EPEVTQTPSHQVTQMGQEVILRCVPISNHLYFYWYRQILGQKVEFLVSFYNNEISEKSEIFDDQFSVERPDGSNFTLKIRSTKLEDSAMYFCASKPGIAGGPGANVLTFGAGSRLTVL.

The chain carries TRBV28 and TRBJ2-6; maybe TRBD2 (6 bases). Germline values: CDR1 MDHEN, CDR2 SYDVKM. V was pared by 6 bases and J by 1 base, with 16 bases between. This CDR3 has 17 residues. The CDR3 DNA sequence: TGTGCCAGCAGGGGAGGAATTGGGGGTTCTGGGGCCAACGTCCTGACTTTC. It encodes CASRGGIGGSGANVLTF.

The gene calls are TRBV5-8 and TRBJ2-5; no firm D call. The V gene lost 6 bases and the J gene lost 3 bases, with 15 bases spanning the gap. CDR3 length: 14 residues. Germline assignment: CDR1 SGHTS and CDR2 YDEGEE. In DNA, the CDR3 is TGTGCCAGCAAAAGAGTGGTGGAAAAAGAGACCCAGTACTTC. As protein: CASKRVVEKETQYF.

The chain employs TRBV19 and TRBJ1-4; D is possibly TRBD1 (6 bases). The CDR3 is made up of 15 amino acids. V lost 5 bases and J lost 5, with 15 bases in between. CDR1 LNHDA and CDR2 SQIVND come from the germline V gene (reference sequence). CDR3 bases: TGTGCCAGTAGTCCGCTTGACAGGCCAAATGAAAAACTGTTTTTT. Protein sequence: CASSPLDRPNEKLFF. The variable domain in full, with the rest retrieved from reference TRBV19 and TRBJ1-4, is DGGITQSPKYLFRKEGQNVTLSCEQNLNHDAMYWYRQDPGQGLRLIYYSQIVNDFQKGDIAEGYSVSREKKESFPLTVTSAQKNPTAFYLCASSPLDRPNEKLFFGSGTQLSVL.

The CDR3 spells CASSSLGGGGYGYTF. The CDR3 nucleotides read TGCGCCAGCAGCTCCCTGGGAGGGGGGGGCTATGGCTACACCTTC. The V and J genes are TRBV5-1 and TRBJ1-2; weak D call: TRBD1 (6 bases). Trimming took 3 bases from V and 4 from J, leaving 16 bases between them. This CDR3 comprises 15 residues. From germline, CDR1 is SGHRS and CDR2 YFSETQ.

This chain's CDR3 is CASSLKGFSYEQYF. CDR3 sequence (DNA): TGTGCCAGCAGTTTAAAGGGGTTCTCCTACGAGCAGTACTTC. The genes are TRBV28 and TRBJ2-7, with TRBD1 as a possible D gene (5 bases). Between the trimmed V and J ends, which lost 2 bases and 0 bases, there was a span of 8 bases. CDR1 is MDHEN and CDR2 is SYDVKM in the germline V gene. This CDR3 has 14 amino acids.

This clone was seen only a few times. The rearrangement links TRBV28 to TRBJ2-5, with D perhaps TRBD2 (6 bases). The V and J ends lost 6 bases and 5 bases respectively, with 16 bases between them. Per germline, CDR1 MDHEN and CDR2 SYDVKM. The CDR3 is 14 amino acids. The CDR3 DNA reads TGTGCCAGCAGCCTCGCCCCAGCGGGTGAGACCCAGTACTTC. Translating it yields CASSLAPAGETQYF.

The chain couples TRBV5-1 to TRBJ1-5; D gene unclear. The CDR3 is 15 amino acids. Germline V gene sequence: CDR1 SGHRS, CDR2 YFSETQ. Trimming left V 2 bases short and J 7 bases short, with 16 bases between. CDR3 sequence (DNA): TGCGCCAGCAGCTTAACGGGAGACTCAAGCCAGCCCCAGCATTTT. Amino acids: CASSLTGDSSQPQHF.

The V call is TRBV11-3, the J call TRBJ2-5; the D gene is possibly TRBD1 (7 bases). Trimming left V 8 bases short and J 5 bases short, with 15 bases between. Looked up from germline, CDR1 is SGHNT and CDR2 is YENEEA. The CDR3 extends over 13 amino acids. The CDR3 sequence: CASGGGEGETQYF. Written as DNA, the CDR3 is TGTGCCAGCGGAGGGGGCGAAGGGGAGACCCAGTACTTC.

The V and J genes are TRBV7-2 and TRBJ2-7; D is ambiguous. This CDR3 spans 15 amino acids. CDR1 is SGHTA and CDR2 is FQGNSA in the germline V gene. Trimming shortened V by 8 bases and J by 2 bases, and 19 bases separated the two germline ends. The CDR3 coding sequence is TGTGCCAGCCGGATACTCCCTACACTCACCTACGAGCAGTACTTC. Its translation: CASRILPTLTYEQYF.

J is TRBJ1-1 and V is TRBV28; D unclear. The CDR3 sequence is 13 residues long. Germline V CDR1 and CDR2: MDHEN, SYDVKM. V was pared by 2 bases and J by 0 bases, with 4 bases between. In DNA form, the CDR3 reads TGTGCCAGCAGTTTACCGATGAACACTGAAGCTTTCTTT. Protein sequence: CASSLPMNTEAFF.

The V and J genes are TRBV25-1 and TRBJ1-2; TRBD1 aligns across 11 bases. V lost 5 bases to trimming and J lost 4 bases; unmatched junction nucleotides: 6. Per the germline V gene, CDR1 is MGHDK and CDR2 is SYGVNS. CDR3 length: 15 residues. CDR3 protein: CASSKGTGGLYGYTF. CDR3 nucleotides: TGTGCCAGCAGTAAGGGGACAGGGGGGCTCTATGGCTACACCTTC.

The chain employs TRBV29-1 and TRBJ1-2, with TRBD1 matching 8 bases. CDR1 and CDR2 (germline): SQVTM, ANQGSEA. The CDR3 is made up of 14 amino acids. The V gene end was trimmed by 3 bases and the J gene end by 5 bases; junction bases not matched to a gene: 8. Here the CDR3 reads CSVDVPGQVYGYTF. The CDR3 bases are TGCAGCGTTGACGTACCGGGACAGGTTTATGGCTACACCTTC.

The chain employs TRBV19 and TRBJ2-7, with D hard to call. Germline CDR1 and CDR2: LNHDA and SQIVND (reference sequence). The CDR3 covers 13 residues. The V and J ends lost 2 bases and 3 bases respectively, with 8 bases between them. As DNA, the CDR3 is TGTGCCAGTAGTATAAGTACCAACTACGAGCAGTACTTC. This translates into CASSISTNYEQYF.

The chain has TRBV11-2 and TRBJ2-3; 8 bases line up with TRBD1. CDR1 and CDR2 from the germline V gene are SGHAT and FQNNGV. Unmatched junction bases numbered 3, after V lost 5 bases and J lost 5 bases. The CDR3 is made up of 13 amino acids. The CDR3 DNA reads as TGTGCCAGCAGCACCGGACAGGGAGATACGCAGTATTTT. This codes for CASSTGQGDTQYF.

The chain joins TRBV14 to TRBJ2-2; D possibly matches TRBD1 or TRBD2 (6 bases each). Germline CDR1 SGHDN, CDR2 FVKESK. V was trimmed by 3 bases and J by 8 bases, leaving 19 bases between them. The CDR3 is 16 residues long. Here the CDR3 reads CASSQRAGGATGELFF. Here the CDR3 DNA reads TGTGCCAGCAGCCAGAGGGCCGGGGGCGCAACGGGGGAGCTGTTTTTT.

The CDR3 spells CASSAGAGDGTDTQYF. CDR3 nucleotide sequence: TGTGCCAGCAGCGCGGGGGCGGGGGATGGCACAGATACGCAGTATTTT. This sequence joins TRBV9 and TRBJ2-3; maybe TRBD2 (7 bases). The CDR3 spans 16 residues. CDR1 and CDR2 (germline): SGDLS, YYNGEE. Deletions cut 3 bases from V and 1 base from J, with 15 bases between. Full variable domain (rest looked up from reference TRBV9 and TRBJ2-3): DSGVTQTPKHLITATGQRVTLRCSPRSGDLSVYWYQQSLDQGLQFLIQYYNGEERAKGNILERFSAQQFPDLHSELNLSSLELGDSALYFCASSAGAGDGTDTQYFGPGTRLTVL.

The V gene is TRBV5-1, the J gene TRBJ1-5; no reliable D call. Germline V CDR1 and CDR2: SGHRS, YFSETQ. V was pared by 0 bases and J by 9 bases, with 10 bases between. CDR3 size: 13 residues. This CDR3 reads CASSLDPNGPQHF. DNA of the CDR3: TGCGCCAGCAGCTTGGACCCCAACGGGCCCCAGCATTTT.

The chain uses TRBV9 and TRBJ2-5; D is unresolved. V was shortened by 0 bases and J by 5 bases, with 8 bases between the two germline ends. The CDR3 runs to 13 residues. Germline-derived CDR1 and CDR2 are SGDLS and YYNGEE. The CDR3 DNA sequence: TGTGCCAGCAGCGTAGAACCACGGGAGACCCAGTACTTC. Protein sequence: CASSVEPRETQYF.

This clone was found a few times. V gene TRBV28 combines with J gene TRBJ1-1; D remains unclear. CDR1 is MDHEN and CDR2 is SYDVKM in the germline V gene. V was shortened by 5 bases and J by 1 base, with 11 bases between the two germline ends. The CDR3 runs 14 residues. The CDR3, as DNA: TGTGCCAGCAGTCTTTTTACAGAGAACACTGAAGCTTTCTTT. Translation gives CASSLFTENTEAFF. The variable domain in full, with the rest retrieved from reference TRBV28 and TRBJ1-1, is DVKVTQSSRYLVKRTGEKVFLECVQDMDHENMFWYRQDPGLGLRLIYFSYDVKMKEKGDIPEGYSVSREKKERFSLILESASTNQTSMYLCASSLFTENTEAFFGQGTRLTVV.

The chain links TRBV7-3 to TRBJ2-1, with D possibly matching TRBD2 (5 bases). This CDR3 contains 16 residues. CDR1 is SGHTA and CDR2 is FQGTGA in the germline V gene. Trimming cost V 1 base and J 5 bases, with 15 bases left between them. CDR3 region: CASSLKALASHNEQFF. The CDR3 DNA reads TGTGCCAGCAGCTTAAAGGCTCTAGCTTCCCACAATGAGCAGTTCTTC.

In DNA, the CDR3 is TGTGCCAGCAGCTACCCCGGGACAGTGGTCACTGAAGCTTTCTTT. It codes for CASSYPGTVVTEAFF. The rearrangement links TRBV11-2 to TRBJ1-1, with 7 bases aligning to TRBD1. CDR3 size: 15 residues. V lost 4 bases, J lost 4 bases, and 9 bases stayed unmatched. In germline, CDR1 is SGHAT, CDR2 FQNNGV.

The rearrangement links TRBV7-6 to TRBJ1-1; D is undetermined. V dropped 0 bases and J dropped 1 base, with 6 bases sitting between them. CDR1 SGHVS and CDR2 FNYEAQ come from the germline V gene. The CDR3 spans 14 residues. CDR3 loop: CASSLAAGNTEAFF. CDR3 sequence (DNA): TGTGCCAGCAGCTTAGCGGCTGGGAACACTGAAGCTTTCTTT. The full variable domain, with the rest looked up from reference TRBV7-6 and TRBJ1-1, is GAGVSQSPRYKVTKRGQDVALRCDPISGHVSLYWYRQALGQGPEFLTYFNYEAQQDKSGLPNDRFSAERPEGSISTLTIQRTEQRDSAMYRCASSLAAGNTEAFFGQGTRLTVV.

The chain employs TRBV6-6 and TRBJ2-1, with D possibly being TRBD2 (5 bases). Trimming left V 2 bases short and J 8 bases short, with 10 bases between. This CDR3 spans 13 amino acids. Germline-derived CDR1 and CDR2 are MNHNY and SVGAGI (reference sequence). The CDR3 loop is CASSYGPEDEQFF. CDR3 nucleotides: TGTGCCAGCAGTTACGGCCCGGAGGATGAGCAGTTCTTC.

The chain uses TRBV7-6 and TRBJ1-3; possibly TRBD1 for D (6 bases). The V end was cut by 0 bases, the J end by 0 bases, with 15 bases between. This CDR3 is built from 18 residues. The V gene's germline CDR1 is SGHVS and CDR2 FNYEAQ. This chain's CDR3 is CASSLAAGQHYSGNTIYF. CDR3 DNA sequence: TGTGCCAGCAGCTTAGCGGCAGGACAGCATTACTCTGGAAACACCATATATTTT.

The chain recombines TRBV28 with TRBJ1-5; 8 bases align to TRBD1. The CDR3 is made up of 15 amino acids. The germline CDR1 and CDR2 sequences are MDHEN and SYDVKM. V shed 7 bases and J 1 base; nucleotides not matched to a gene: 6. In nucleotides, the CDR3 is TGTGCCAGCACCCGGACAGGGAAGAGCAATCAGCCCCAGCATTTT. Residues: CASTRTGKSNQPQHF.

In DNA form, the CDR3 reads TGCGCCAGCAGCCAAGAAGCGGTTTCGAACACTGAAGCTTTCTTT. Amino acids: CASSQEAVSNTEAFF. The gene calls are TRBV4-1 and TRBJ1-1; no definite D call. The germline gives CDR1 MGHRA, CDR2 YSYEKL. V lost 0 bases and J 1 base, leaving 9 bases between the germline ends. The CDR3 contains 15 residues.

V gene TRBV2 combines with J gene TRBJ1-1; D gene unclear. The germline V and J ends were trimmed by 4 bases and 5 bases, with 5 bases remaining between them. This CDR3 comprises 11 residues. Germline loops: CDR1 SNHLY, CDR2 FYNNEI. The CDR3 is CASSVATEAFF. DNA for the CDR3: TGTGCCAGCAGTGTTGCAACTGAAGCTTTCTTT.

This clone was detected once. The V gene is TRBV2, the J gene TRBJ2-5, with 7 bases aligning to TRBD1. This CDR3 comprises 14 residues. Trimming removed 4 bases from V and 5 bases from J; junction bases left unmatched: 7. From germline, CDR1 is SNHLY and CDR2 FYNNEI. CDR3 bases: TGTGCCAGCAGTGGGGGGACAGTGGGGGAGACCCAGTACTTC. Amino acids: CASSGGTVGETQYF.